Here is one T cell receptor (beta chain) with its context. Its antigen remains unidentified. This entry is derived from a study of shared clonotypes between healthy human individuals. Study results and caveats: Unshared clonotypes carried lower generation probabilities than those common to all four donors. As a rule, naive subsets had a larger estimated richness than memory subsets. The study found roughly 5% of naive CD4 clonotypes shared across a handful of donors.

Only Caucasian adults living in Nashville, Tennessee made up the donor group. Germline CDR1 and CDR2: LNHNV and YYDKDF (reference sequence). CDR3 length: 15 amino acids. The ends lost 5 bases at V and 9 bases at J; junction bases unmatched: 7. Assay: immunoSEQ multiplex PCR; the TCRdb copy retains only in-frame clones and omits some. The data hold about 2,500,000 clones, with approximately 94% observed a single time. This chain uses TRBV15 with TRBJ2-1; 13 bases line up with TRBD2. The sample was naive CD4+ T cells sorted from blood. Subset reported: CD45RA+ positively selected. The clonotype comes from a man aged 18-30 years in good health. CDR3 bases: TGTGCCACCAGCGGAACTAGCGGGGGGGCCGTTGAGCAGTTCTTC. Translation gives CATSGTSGGAVEQFF. The complete variable domain, with remaining parts taken from reference TRBV15 and TRBJ2-1, reads DAMVIQNPRYQVTQFGKPVTLSCSQTLNHNVMYWYQQKSSQAPKLLFHYYDKDFNNEADTPDNFQSRRPNTSFCFLDIRSPGLGDTAMYLCATSGTSGGAVEQFFGPGTRLTVL.